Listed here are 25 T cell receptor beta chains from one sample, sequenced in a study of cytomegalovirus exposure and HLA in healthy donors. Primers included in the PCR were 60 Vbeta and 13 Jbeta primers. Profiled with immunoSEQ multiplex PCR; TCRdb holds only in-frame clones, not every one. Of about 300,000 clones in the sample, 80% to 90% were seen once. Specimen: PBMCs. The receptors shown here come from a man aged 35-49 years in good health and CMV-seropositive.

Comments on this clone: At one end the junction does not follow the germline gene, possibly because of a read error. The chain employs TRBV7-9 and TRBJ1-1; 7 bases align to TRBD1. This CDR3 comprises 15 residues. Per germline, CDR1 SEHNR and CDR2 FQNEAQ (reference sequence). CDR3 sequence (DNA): TGTTCCAGCAGCACCCGGGACAGAATGAACACTGAAGCTTTCTTT. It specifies CSSSTRDRMNTEAFF.

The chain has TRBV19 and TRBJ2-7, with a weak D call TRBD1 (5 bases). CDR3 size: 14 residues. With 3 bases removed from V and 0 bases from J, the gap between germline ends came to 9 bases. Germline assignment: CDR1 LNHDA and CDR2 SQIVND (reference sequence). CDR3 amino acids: CASSIDRISYEQYF. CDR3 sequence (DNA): TGTGCCAGTAGTATCGACAGAATCTCCTACGAGCAGTACTTC.

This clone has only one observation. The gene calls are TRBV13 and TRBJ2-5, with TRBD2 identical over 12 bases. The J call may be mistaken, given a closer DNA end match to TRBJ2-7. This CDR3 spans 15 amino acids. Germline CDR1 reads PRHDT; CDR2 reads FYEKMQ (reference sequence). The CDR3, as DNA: TGTGCCAGCAGCCCAGGACTAGCGGGAACCTACGAGCAGTACTTC. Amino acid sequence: CASSPGLAGTYEQYF.

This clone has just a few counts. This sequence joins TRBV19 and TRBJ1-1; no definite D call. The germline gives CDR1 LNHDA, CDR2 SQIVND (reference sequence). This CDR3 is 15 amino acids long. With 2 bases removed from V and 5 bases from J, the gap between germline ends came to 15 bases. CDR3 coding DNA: TGTGCCAGTAGTATACCAAGAGACTTGACGACTGAAGCTTTCTTT. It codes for CASSIPRDLTTEAFF.

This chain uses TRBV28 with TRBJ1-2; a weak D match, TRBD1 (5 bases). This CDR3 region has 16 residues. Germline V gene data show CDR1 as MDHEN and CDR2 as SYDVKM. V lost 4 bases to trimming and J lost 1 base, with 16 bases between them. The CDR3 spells CASSYYPQGFNYGYTF. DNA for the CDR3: TGTGCCAGCAGTTATTACCCTCAGGGTTTTAACTATGGCTACACCTTC.

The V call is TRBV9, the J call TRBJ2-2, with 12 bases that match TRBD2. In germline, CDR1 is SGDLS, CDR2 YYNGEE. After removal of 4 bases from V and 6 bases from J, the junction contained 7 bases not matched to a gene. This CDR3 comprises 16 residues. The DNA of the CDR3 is TGTGCCAGCAGCAAACGGACTAGCGGGGCCGCCGGGGAGCTGTTTTTT. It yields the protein CASSKRTSGAAGELFF. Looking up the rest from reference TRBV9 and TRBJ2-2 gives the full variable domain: DSGVTQTPKHLITATGQRVTLRCSPRSGDLSVYWYQQSLDQGLQFLIQYYNGEERAKGNILERFSAQQFPDLHSELNLSSLELGDSALYFCASSKRTSGAAGELFFGEGSRLTVL.

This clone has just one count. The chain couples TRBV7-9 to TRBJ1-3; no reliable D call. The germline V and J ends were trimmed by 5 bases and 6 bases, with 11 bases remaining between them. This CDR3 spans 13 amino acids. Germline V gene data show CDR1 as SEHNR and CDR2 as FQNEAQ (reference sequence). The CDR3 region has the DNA TGTGCCAGCAGCCAAGGAGGAGCAAACACCATATATTTT. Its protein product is CASSQGGANTIYF.

CDR3 in amino acids: CAWSVTGIAGNTIYF. CDR3 sequence (DNA): TGTGCCTGGAGTGTAACAGGGATCGCTGGAAACACCATATATTTT. The rearrangement uses TRBV30 and TRBJ1-3; a possible D gene is TRBD1 (6 bases). This CDR3 has 15 residues. Germline V CDR1 and CDR2: GTSNPN, SVGIG (reference sequence). The V end lost 0 bases, the J end lost 2 bases, and 11 bases lay between the germline ends.

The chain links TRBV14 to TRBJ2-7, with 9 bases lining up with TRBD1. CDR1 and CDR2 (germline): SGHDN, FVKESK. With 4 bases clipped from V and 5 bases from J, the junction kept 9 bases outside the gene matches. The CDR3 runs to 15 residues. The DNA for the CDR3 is TGTGCCAGCAGCCTTCGACAGGGGGGTGGCCACGAGCAGTACTTC. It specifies CASSLRQGGGHEQYF.

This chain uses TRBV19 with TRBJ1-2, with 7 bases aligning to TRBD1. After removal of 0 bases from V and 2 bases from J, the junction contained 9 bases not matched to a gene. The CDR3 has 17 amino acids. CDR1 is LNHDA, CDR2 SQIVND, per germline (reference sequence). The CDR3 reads CASSIDPWTGLNYGYTF. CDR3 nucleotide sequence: TGTGCCAGTAGTATAGATCCTTGGACAGGCCTGAACTATGGCTACACCTTC.

CDR3 sequence: CASTGLAGSRDTQYF. CDR3 DNA sequence: TGCGCCAGCACCGGACTAGCGGGATCCCGAGATACGCAGTATTTT. This rearrangement joins TRBV5-1 to TRBJ2-3, with 12 bases lining up with TRBD2. This CDR3 spans 15 amino acids. Germline CDR1 is SGHRS and CDR2 is YFSETQ. J was trimmed by 5 bases and V by 6 bases; bases with no gene match: 7.

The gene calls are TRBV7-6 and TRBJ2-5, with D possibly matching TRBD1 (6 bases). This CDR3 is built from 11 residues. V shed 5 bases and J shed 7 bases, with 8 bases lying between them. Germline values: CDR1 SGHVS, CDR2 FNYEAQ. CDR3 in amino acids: CASSQGGTQYF. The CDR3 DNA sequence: TGTGCCAGCAGCCAAGGGGGGACCCAGTACTTC. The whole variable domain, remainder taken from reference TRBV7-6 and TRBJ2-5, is GAGVSQSPRYKVTKRGQDVALRCDPISGHVSLYWYRQALGQGPEFLTYFNYEAQQDKSGLPNDRFSAERPEGSISTLTIQRTEQRDSAMYRCASSQGGTQYFGPGTRLLVL.

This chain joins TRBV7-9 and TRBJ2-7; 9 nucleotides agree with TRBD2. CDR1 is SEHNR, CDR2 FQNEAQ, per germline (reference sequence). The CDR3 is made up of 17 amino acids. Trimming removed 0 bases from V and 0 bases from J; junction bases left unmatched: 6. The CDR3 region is CASSLAGGLAISYEQYF. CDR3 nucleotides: TGTGCCAGCAGCTTAGCCGGAGGACTAGCGATCTCCTACGAGCAGTACTTC.

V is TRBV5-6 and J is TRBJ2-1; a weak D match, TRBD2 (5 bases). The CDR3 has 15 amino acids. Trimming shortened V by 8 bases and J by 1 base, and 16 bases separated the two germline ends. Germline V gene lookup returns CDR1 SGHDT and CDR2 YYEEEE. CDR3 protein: CASTKDPGSYNEQFF. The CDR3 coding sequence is TGTGCCAGTACCAAGGACCCGGGATCCTACAATGAGCAGTTCTTC.

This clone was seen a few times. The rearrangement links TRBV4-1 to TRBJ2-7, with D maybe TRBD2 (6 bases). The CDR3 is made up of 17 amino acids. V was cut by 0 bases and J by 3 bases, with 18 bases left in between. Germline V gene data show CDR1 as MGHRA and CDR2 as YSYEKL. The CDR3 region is CASSQEMTSYEVYEQYF. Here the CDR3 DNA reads TGCGCCAGCAGCCAAGAAATGACTAGTTATGAGGTCTACGAGCAGTACTTC.

CDR3 DNA sequence: TGTGCCAGCACCCGGGAGACAGGGTACTACGAGCAGTACTTC. Protein sequence: CASTRETGYYEQYF. This chain links TRBV28 with TRBJ2-7; possible D gene TRBD1, 7 bases. Germline CDR1 reads MDHEN; CDR2 reads SYDVKM. Trimming left V 7 bases short and J 3 bases short, with 16 bases between. The CDR3 is made up of 14 amino acids.

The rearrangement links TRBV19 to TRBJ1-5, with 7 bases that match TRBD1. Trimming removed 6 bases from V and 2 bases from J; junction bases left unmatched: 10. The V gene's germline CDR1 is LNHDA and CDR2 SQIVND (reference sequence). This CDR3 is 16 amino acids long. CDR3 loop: CASRPVSRGGNQPQHF. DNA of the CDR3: TGTGCCAGTAGGCCGGTATCCAGGGGGGGCAATCAGCCCCAGCATTTT.

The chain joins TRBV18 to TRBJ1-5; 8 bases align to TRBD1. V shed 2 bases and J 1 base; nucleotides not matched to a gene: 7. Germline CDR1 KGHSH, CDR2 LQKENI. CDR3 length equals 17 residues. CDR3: CASSPVPGGGSNQPQHF. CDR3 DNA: TGTGCCAGCTCACCAGTCCCAGGGGGCGGCAGCAATCAGCCCCAGCATTTT.

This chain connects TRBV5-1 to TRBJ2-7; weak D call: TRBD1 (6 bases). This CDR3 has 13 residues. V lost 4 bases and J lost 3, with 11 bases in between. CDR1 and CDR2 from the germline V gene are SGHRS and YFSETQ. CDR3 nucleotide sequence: TGCGCCAGCAGCCGGACAGTCAGCTACGAGCAGTACTTC. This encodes CASSRTVSYEQYF.

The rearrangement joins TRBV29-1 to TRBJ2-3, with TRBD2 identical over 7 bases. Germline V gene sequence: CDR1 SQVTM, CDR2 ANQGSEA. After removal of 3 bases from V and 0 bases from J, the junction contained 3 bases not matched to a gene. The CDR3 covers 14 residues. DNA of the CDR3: TGCAGCGTTGACGAGCGGGATAGCACAGATACGCAGTATTTT. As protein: CSVDERDSTDTQYF.

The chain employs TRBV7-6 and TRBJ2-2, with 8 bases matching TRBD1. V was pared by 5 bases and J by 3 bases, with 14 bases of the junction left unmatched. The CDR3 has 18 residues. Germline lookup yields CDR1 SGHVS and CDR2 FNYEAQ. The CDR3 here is CASSRTGTGPVYTGELFF. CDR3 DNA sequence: TGTGCCAGCAGCCGAACCGGGACAGGCCCCGTTTACACCGGGGAGCTGTTTTTT.

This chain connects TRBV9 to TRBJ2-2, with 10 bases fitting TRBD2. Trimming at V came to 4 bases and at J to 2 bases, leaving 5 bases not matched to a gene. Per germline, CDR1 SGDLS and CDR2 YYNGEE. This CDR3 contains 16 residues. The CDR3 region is CASSSRTSGNTGELFF. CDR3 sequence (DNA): TGTGCCAGCAGCTCAAGGACTAGCGGTAACACCGGGGAGCTGTTTTTT.

The chain's CDR3 is CASSADREGGELFF. In DNA form, the CDR3 reads TGCGCCAGCAGCGCGGACAGGGAGGGCGGGGAGCTGTTTTTT. The genes are TRBV10-2 and TRBJ2-2, with a weak D call TRBD1 (8 bases). This CDR3 is 14 amino acids long. The germline gives CDR1 WSHSY, CDR2 SAAADI. Trimming pared 6 bases from V and 7 bases from J, leaving 15 bases between.

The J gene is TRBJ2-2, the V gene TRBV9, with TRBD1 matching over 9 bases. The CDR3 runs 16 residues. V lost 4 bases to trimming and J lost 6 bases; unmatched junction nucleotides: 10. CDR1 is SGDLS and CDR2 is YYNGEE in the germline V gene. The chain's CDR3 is CASSPSGTGGPGELFF. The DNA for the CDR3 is TGTGCCAGCAGCCCCTCCGGAACAGGGGGCCCCGGGGAGCTGTTTTTT.

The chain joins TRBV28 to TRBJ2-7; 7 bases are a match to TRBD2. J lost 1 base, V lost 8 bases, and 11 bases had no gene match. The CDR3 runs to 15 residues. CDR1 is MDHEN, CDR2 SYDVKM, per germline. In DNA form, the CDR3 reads TGTGCCAGCCGTAACCGGGACTACAAATCCTACGAGCAGTACTTC. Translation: CASRNRDYKSYEQYF.